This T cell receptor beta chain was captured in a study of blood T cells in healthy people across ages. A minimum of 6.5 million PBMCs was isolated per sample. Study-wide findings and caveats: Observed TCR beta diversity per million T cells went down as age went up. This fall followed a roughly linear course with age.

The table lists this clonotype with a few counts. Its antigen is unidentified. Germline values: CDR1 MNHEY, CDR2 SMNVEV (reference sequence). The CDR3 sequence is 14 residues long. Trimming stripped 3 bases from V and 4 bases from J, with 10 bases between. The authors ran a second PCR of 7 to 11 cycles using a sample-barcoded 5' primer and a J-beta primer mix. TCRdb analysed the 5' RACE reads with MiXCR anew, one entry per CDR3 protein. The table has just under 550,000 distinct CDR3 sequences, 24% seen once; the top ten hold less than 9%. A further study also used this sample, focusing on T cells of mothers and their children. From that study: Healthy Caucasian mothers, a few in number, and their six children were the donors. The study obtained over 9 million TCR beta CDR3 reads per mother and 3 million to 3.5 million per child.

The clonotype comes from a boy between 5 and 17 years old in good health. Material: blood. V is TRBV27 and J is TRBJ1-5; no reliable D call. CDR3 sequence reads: CASSFLGKNQPQHF. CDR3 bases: TGTGCCAGCAGTTTTTTAGGGAAAAATCAGCCCCAGCATTTT.